This T cell receptor beta chain emerged from a study of T cells in Graves' hyperthyroidism and ophthalmopathy. Study in general: Peripheral blood was secured at the point of initial diagnosis, before any treatment.

For this clonotype: A read error may produce the germline difference seen at one junction end.

The investigators amplified TCR beta CDR3 regions from RNA transcripts. Researchers ran a first-round RT-PCR on the TCR CDR3 using the HTBI primer set. From the multiplex PCR reads, TCRdb called clonotypes with MiXCR, one entry per CDR3 protein. The sample comprises around 300,000 distinct CDR3 sequences, around 15% of which are singletons, and less than 8% rests with the top ten. This CDR3 region has 14 residues. The germline V gene encodes CDR1 LNHDA and CDR2 SQIVND (reference sequence). The material sequenced was blood. V usage is TRBV19 and J usage is TRBJ2-7; D perhaps matches TRBD1 (6 bases). The clonotype comes from a woman aged 35 to 49 with Graves' hyperthyroidism. CDR3 nucleotide sequence: TGTTCCAGTAGCTTGGGTGGGGGCAACTACGAGCAGTACTTC. Protein: CSSSLGGGNYEQYF.